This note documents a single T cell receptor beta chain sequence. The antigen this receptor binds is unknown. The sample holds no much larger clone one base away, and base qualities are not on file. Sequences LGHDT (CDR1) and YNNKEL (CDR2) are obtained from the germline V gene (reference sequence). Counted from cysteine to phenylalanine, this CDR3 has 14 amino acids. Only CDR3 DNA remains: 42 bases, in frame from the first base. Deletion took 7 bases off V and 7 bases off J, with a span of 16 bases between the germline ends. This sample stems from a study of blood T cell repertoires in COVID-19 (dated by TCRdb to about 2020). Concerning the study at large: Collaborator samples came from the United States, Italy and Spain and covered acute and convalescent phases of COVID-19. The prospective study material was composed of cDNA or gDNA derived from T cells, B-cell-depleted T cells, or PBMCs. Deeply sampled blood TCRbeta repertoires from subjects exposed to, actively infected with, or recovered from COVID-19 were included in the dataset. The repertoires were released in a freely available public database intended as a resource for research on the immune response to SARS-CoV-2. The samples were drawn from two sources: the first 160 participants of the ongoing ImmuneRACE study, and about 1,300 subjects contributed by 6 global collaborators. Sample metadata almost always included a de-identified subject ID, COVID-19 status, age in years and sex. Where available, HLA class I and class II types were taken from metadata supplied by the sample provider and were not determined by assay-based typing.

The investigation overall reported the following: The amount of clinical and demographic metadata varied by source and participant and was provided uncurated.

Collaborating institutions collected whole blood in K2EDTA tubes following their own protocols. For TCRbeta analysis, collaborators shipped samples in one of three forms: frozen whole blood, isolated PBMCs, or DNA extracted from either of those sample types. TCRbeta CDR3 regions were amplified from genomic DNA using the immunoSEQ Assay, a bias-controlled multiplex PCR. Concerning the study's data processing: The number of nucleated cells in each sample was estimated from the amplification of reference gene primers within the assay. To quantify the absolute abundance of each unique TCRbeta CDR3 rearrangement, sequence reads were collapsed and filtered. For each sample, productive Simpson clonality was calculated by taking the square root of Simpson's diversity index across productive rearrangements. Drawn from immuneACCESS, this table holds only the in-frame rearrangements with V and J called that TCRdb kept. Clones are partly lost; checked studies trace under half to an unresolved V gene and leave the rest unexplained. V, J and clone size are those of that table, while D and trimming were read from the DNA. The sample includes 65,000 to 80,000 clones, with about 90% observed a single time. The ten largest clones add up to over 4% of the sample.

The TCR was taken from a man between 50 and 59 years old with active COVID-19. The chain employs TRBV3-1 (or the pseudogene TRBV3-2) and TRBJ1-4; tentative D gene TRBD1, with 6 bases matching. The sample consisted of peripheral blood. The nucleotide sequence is TGTGCCAGCACCGACGACAGGTGGCGTGAAAAACTGTTTTTT. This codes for CASTDDRWREKLFF.